These 22 T cell receptor beta chains were sequenced from one sample in a study of OX40 agonist ivuxolimab in advanced cancers. Libraries were prepared by immunoSEQ multiplex PCR; TCRdb keeps only in-frame clonotypes and omits some of them. The repertoire has fewer than 95,000 clones, around nine tenths of them found once; the top ten carry around 0.44%. The sequencing here drew on CD4+ or CD8+ T cells sorted from blood, taken in a trial of the OX40 agonist ivuxolimab. The receptors were gathered from an adult with an advanced solid tumor such as melanoma, head and neck, liver or kidney cancer.

The V call is TRBV15, the J call TRBJ2-4; a weak D match, TRBD1 (6 bases). Germline V gene lookup returns CDR1 LNHNV and CDR2 YYDKDF (reference sequence). The CDR3 covers 16 residues. Trimming left V 4 bases short and J 0 bases short, with 13 bases between. The chain's CDR3 is CATSTSQGLAKNIQYF. In DNA form, the CDR3 reads TGTGCCACCAGCACTTCACAGGGTCTAGCCAAAAACATTCAGTACTTC. The full variable domain, with the rest looked up from reference TRBV15 and TRBJ2-4, is DAMVIQNPRYQVTQFGKPVTLSCSQTLNHNVMYWYQQKSSQAPKLLFHYYDKDFNNEADTPDNFQSRRPNTSFCFLDIRSPGLGDTAMYLCATSTSQGLAKNIQYFGAGTRLSVL.

CDR3 loop: CASSLRTSGSTDTQYF. DNA for the CDR3: TGTGCCAGTAGTCTCAGGACTAGCGGGAGCACAGATACGCAGTATTTT. The genes are TRBV19 and TRBJ2-3, with 11 bases identical to TRBD2. This CDR3 contains 16 residues. The junction had 4 bases not matched to a gene; V was cut back by 5 bases and J by 0 bases. Germline CDR1 reads LNHDA; CDR2 reads SQIVND (reference sequence).

J is TRBJ2-1 and V is TRBV28; TRBD2 agrees at 15 bases. Losses at the gene ends were 5 bases for V and 9 bases for J; bases not matched to a gene: 8. CDR1 MDHEN and CDR2 SYDVKM come from the germline V gene. There are 16 residues in the CDR3. In DNA form, the CDR3 reads TGTGCCAGCAGTAAAGGGACTAGCGGGAGGAATGGTGAGCAGTTCTTC. Its protein is CASSKGTSGRNGEQFF.

The chain recombines TRBV6-6 with TRBJ2-7, with 9 bases identical to TRBD1. V lost 6 bases, J lost 1 base, and 7 bases stayed unmatched. The germline V gene has CDR1 MNHNY and CDR2 SVGAGI (reference sequence). This CDR3 region has 15 residues. As DNA, the CDR3 is TGTGCCAGCAGCAACCGGGACAGGGATTCCTACGAGCAGTACTTC. Translating it yields CASSNRDRDSYEQYF.

This clone was observed a few times. The chain uses TRBV11-2 and TRBJ2-5, with TRBD2 matching 8 bases. The CDR3 is made up of 15 amino acids. The V segment lost 3 bases and the J segment 7 bases; nucleotides outside the gene matches: 10. Germline CDR1 and CDR2: SGHAT and FQNNGV. The CDR3 nucleotides read TGTGCCAGCAGCTTGGCAGCGGGGGCCCGAGGGACCCAGTACTTC. Its protein product is CASSLAAGARGTQYF.

V gene TRBV2 combines with J gene TRBJ2-2; D gene uncertain. V shed 7 bases and J shed 3 bases, with 12 bases lying between them. Germline CDR1 is SNHLY and CDR2 is FYNNEI. This CDR3 is 14 amino acids long. The CDR3 protein is CASIVRPDTGELFF. The CDR3 nucleotides are TGTGCCAGCATCGTTCGGCCCGACACCGGGGAGCTGTTTTTT. Together with reference TRBV2 and TRBJ2-2, the CDR3 gives the full variable domain: EPEVTQTPSHQVTQMGQEVILRCVPISNHLYFYWYRQILGQKVEFLVSFYNNEISEKSEIFDDQFSVERPDGSNFTLKIRSTKLEDSAMYFCASIVRPDTGELFFGEGSRLTVL.

This chain connects TRBV27 to TRBJ2-2, with TRBD1 as a possible D gene (5 bases). Trimming took off 5 bases at V and 4 bases at J, with 14 bases between the two ends. The germline V gene has CDR1 MNHEY and CDR2 SMNVEV (reference sequence). The CDR3 contains 15 residues. In nucleotides, the CDR3 is TGTGCCAGCAGTCCCCAGGGTGGACCCACCGGGGAGCTGTTTTTT. It codes for CASSPQGGPTGELFF.

This chain joins TRBV28 and TRBJ1-5; a weak D match, TRBD1 (6 bases). Trimming removed 4 bases from V and 5 bases from J, with 18 bases in between. There are 16 residues in the CDR3. Germline CDR1 MDHEN, CDR2 SYDVKM. The CDR3 protein is CASSSGGRVRDQPQHF. In nucleotides, the CDR3 is TGTGCCAGCAGTTCGGGGGGCAGGGTCAGGGATCAGCCCCAGCATTTT.

The sample holds a few counts of this clone. The V call is TRBV6-4, the J call TRBJ2-3; 14 bases fit TRBD2. Germline V lookup: CDR1 MRHNA, CDR2 SNTAGT. The trim removed 2 bases at V and 5 bases at J, leaving 9 bases unmatched. The CDR3 consists of 18 residues. The CDR3 is CASSDDDSGTSGGDTQYF. The CDR3 DNA follows: TGTGCCAGCAGTGACGACGATAGCGGGACTAGCGGGGGAGATACGCAGTATTTT.

The chain employs TRBV18 and TRBJ2-1, with D possibly being TRBD1 or TRBD2 (6 bases each). V was cut by 6 bases and J by 8 bases, with 20 bases left in between. Germline lookup yields CDR1 KGHSH and CDR2 LQKENI. This CDR3 spans 15 amino acids. The CDR3 coding sequence is TGTGCCAGCTCGGATTTCGGGGGCCCGGGAGATGAGCAGTTCTTC. Translating gives CASSDFGGPGDEQFF.

This rearrangement joins TRBV28 to TRBJ1-5; D may be TRBD1 (6 bases). Germline loops: CDR1 MDHEN, CDR2 SYDVKM. Trimming removed 3 bases from V and 4 bases from J, with 16 bases in between. The CDR3 runs to 16 residues. The CDR3 nucleotides read TGTGCCAGCAGTTTTTCCCTTAAGGGGGAAAATCAGCCCCAGCATTTT. It encodes CASSFSLKGENQPQHF.

This clone was observed once. This chain joins TRBV28 and TRBJ1-2; TRBD1 aligns across 11 bases. Germline V CDR1 and CDR2: MDHEN, SYDVKM. This CDR3 is built from 15 residues. The V gene end was trimmed by 5 bases and the J gene end by 7 bases; junction bases not matched to a gene: 9. CDR3 sequence reads: CASSHGTGGLAGYTF. Written as DNA, the CDR3 is TGTGCCAGCAGTCACGGGACAGGGGGATTAGCTGGCTACACCTTC.

The genes are TRBV19 and TRBJ2-3; D perhaps matches TRBD1 (6 bases). Germline V gene data show CDR1 as LNHDA and CDR2 as SQIVND (reference sequence). V was pared by 3 bases and J by 3 bases, with 10 bases between. CDR3 length: 14 residues. The CDR3 protein is CASSMGALTDTQYF. In nucleotides, the CDR3 is TGTGCCAGTAGTATGGGGGCGTTAACAGATACGCAGTATTTT.

V usage is TRBV28 and J usage is TRBJ2-7; 10 nucleotides agree with TRBD2. Germline CDR1 and CDR2: MDHEN and SYDVKM. The trim removed 2 bases at V and 0 bases at J, leaving 13 bases unmatched. This CDR3 contains 19 residues. CDR3: CASSLQPKREGLCSYEQYF. The CDR3 region has the DNA TGTGCCAGCAGTTTACAGCCAAAGCGGGAGGGCCTTTGCTCCTACGAGCAGTACTTC.

V is TRBV7-2 and J is TRBJ1-3; no firm D call. V was shortened by 4 bases and J by 8 bases, with 9 bases between the two germline ends. Germline CDR1 and CDR2: SGHTA and FQGNSA. This CDR3 comprises 12 residues. CDR3 sequence (DNA): TGTGCCAGCAGCTCGGACCCAGACACCATATATTTT. The encoded protein is CASSSDPDTIYF.

This clone showed up just once. The chain has TRBV7-2 and TRBJ2-3; TRBD2 aligns across 12 bases. Looked up from germline, CDR1 is SGHTA and CDR2 is FQGNSA. Trimming at V came to 1 base and at J to 4 bases, leaving 6 bases not matched to a gene. The CDR3 totals 17 residues. DNA of the CDR3: TGTGCCAGCAGCTTAGTTCGGCTAGCGGGGGGGCCAGATACGCAGTATTTT. Translation gives CASSLVRLAGGPDTQYF.

The rearrangement links TRBV7-3 to TRBJ1-6, with D possibly TRBD1 on 5 matching bases. Trimming cost V 1 base and J 5 bases, with 9 bases left between them. CDR3 length equals 15 residues. Per germline, CDR1 SGHTA and CDR2 FQGTGA. For the CDR3, the DNA is TGTGCCAGCAGCTTAAGGGACGGAAATAATTCACCCCTCCACTTT. Translated, it gives CASSLRDGNNSPLHF.

The chain links TRBV5-1 to TRBJ2-5; TRBD2 agrees at 11 bases. The CDR3 covers 16 residues. CDR1 SGHRS and CDR2 YFSETQ come from the germline V gene. Trimming cost V 3 bases and J 5 bases; bases outside gene matches: 9. The DNA for the CDR3 is TGCGCCAGCAGCTCCAAGACTAGCGGGGCCATGGAGACCCAGTACTTC. Amino acid sequence: CASSSKTSGAMETQYF. Full variable domain (remainder filled in from reference TRBV5-1 and TRBJ2-5): KAGVTQTPRYLIKTRGQQVTLSCSPISGHRSVSWYQQTPGQGLQFLFEYFSETQRNKGNFPGRFSGRQFSNSRSEMNVSTLELGDSALYLCASSSKTSGAMETQYFGPGTRLLVL.

This clone showed up just once. CDR3 amino acids: CASRFTGNEQYF. In DNA, the CDR3 is TGTGCCAGCAGGTTTACAGGGAACGAGCAGTACTTC. J is TRBJ2-7 and V is TRBV7-2, with D perhaps TRBD1 (6 bases). Trimming took off 6 bases at V and 5 bases at J, with 11 bases between the two ends. From germline, CDR1 is SGHTA and CDR2 FQGNSA. The CDR3 contains 12 residues.

This chain joins TRBV5-1 and TRBJ2-3; 10 nucleotides agree with TRBD2. V trimming: 0 bases; J trimming: 1 base; junction bases outside the gene matches: 5. Per the germline V gene, CDR1 is SGHRS and CDR2 is YFSETQ. CDR3 length equals 17 residues. The DNA of the CDR3 is TGCGCCAGCAGCTTGGGACTAGCGGGCTTGGGCACAGATACGCAGTATTTT. As protein: CASSLGLAGLGTDTQYF.

The genes are TRBV11-3 and TRBJ1-2; D might be TRBD1 (5 bases). This CDR3 contains 15 residues. V lost 4 bases and J 4 bases, leaving 16 bases between the germline ends. The germline CDR1 and CDR2 sequences are SGHNT and YENEEA. The CDR3 sequence: CASSSSQDIPYGYTF. The DNA for the CDR3 is TGTGCCAGCAGCTCGAGCCAGGACATTCCCTATGGCTACACCTTC.

The rearrangement links TRBV2 to TRBJ2-5; 8 bases line up with TRBD1. The ends lost 4 bases at V and 5 bases at J; junction bases unmatched: 9. This CDR3 spans 15 amino acids. CDR1 is SNHLY, CDR2 FYNNEI, per germline. CDR3 coding DNA: TGTGCCAGCAGTGTGGACAGGGTGGGAACGGAGACCCAGTACTTC. Its protein is CASSVDRVGTETQYF.